The 10 T cell receptor beta chains below come from one sample, sequenced in a study of blood T cell repertoires in COVID-19. TCRdb keeps only in-frame clones here, not all; method: immunoSEQ multiplex PCR. The data contain 370,000 or so clones, roughly 86% of them singletons. The sample comprised peripheral blood. Receptors were obtained from a human donor with acute or convalescent COVID-19. The donor label of this sample is uncertain.

This clone was observed a few times. The chain employs TRBV7-8 and TRBJ2-7, with 7 bases that match TRBD1. The junction had 8 bases not matched to a gene; V was cut back by 3 bases and J by 12 bases. Germline-derived CDR1 and CDR2 are SGHVS and FQNEAQ. The CDR3 covers 12 residues. The CDR3 region is CASSFYRGPTYF. In nucleotides, the CDR3 is TGTGCCAGCAGCTTTTACAGGGGACCAACGTACTTC.

This clone was found once. The chain employs TRBV3-1 (or the pseudogene TRBV3-2) and TRBJ1-3, with D perhaps matching TRBD1 (6 bases). CDR3 length: 15 amino acids. V shed 3 bases and J shed 2 bases, with 11 bases lying between them. Germline CDR1 LGHDT, CDR2 YNNKEL (reference sequence). The CDR3 region has the DNA TGTGCCAGCAGCCAGGGGCAGGGGACTGGAAACACCATATATTTT. It translates to CASSQGQGTGNTIYF.

This clone was recorded many times. The chain has TRBV5-1 and TRBJ2-1, with TRBD2 matching 8 bases. The V segment lost 1 base and the J segment 7 bases; nucleotides outside the gene matches: 16. Germline-derived CDR1 and CDR2 are SGHRS and YFSETQ. The CDR3 has 18 amino acids. The CDR3 DNA reads TGCGCCAGCAGCTTGCGGGAAAGCGGGAGCTCCCAGATGAATGAGCAGTTCTTC. Its protein product is CASSLRESGSSQMNEQFF.

Regarding this clone: In the same sample, other DNA sequences code for this CDR3. The chain joins TRBV5-1 to TRBJ1-4; 9 bases fit TRBD1. V gave up 4 bases and J gave up 5 bases; unmatched junction bases: 3. Germline V CDR1 and CDR2: SGHRS, YFSETQ. The CDR3 consists of 14 residues. The CDR3 here is CASSLTGGNEKLFF. CDR3 bases: TGCGCCAGCAGCCTGACAGGGGGAAATGAAAAACTGTTTTTT. Complete variable domain (other parts from reference TRBV5-1 and TRBJ1-4): KAGVTQTPRYLIKTRGQQVTLSCSPISGHRSVSWYQQTPGQGLQFLFEYFSETQRNKGNFPGRFSGRQFSNSRSEMNVSTLELGDSALYLCASSLTGGNEKLFFGSGTQLSVL.

This chain connects TRBV11-2 to TRBJ1-3, with 8 bases that match TRBD1. Germline CDR1 is SGHAT and CDR2 is FQNNGV. The CDR3 is 15 amino acids. With V trimmed by 3 bases and J by 4 bases, 5 bases remained unmatched. CDR3: CASSLDRVRGNTIYF. CDR3 DNA: TGTGCCAGCAGCTTGGACAGGGTTCGGGGAAACACCATATATTTT. The variable domain in full, completed from reference TRBV11-2 and TRBJ1-3, reads EAGVAQSPRYKIIEKRQSVAFWCNPISGHATLYWYQQILGQGPKLLIQFQNNGVVDDSQLPKDRFSAERLKGVDSTLKIQPAKLEDSAVYLCASSLDRVRGNTIYFGEGSWLTVV.

The rearrangement joins TRBV28 to TRBJ2-4; TRBD1 matches at 8 bases. This CDR3 has 14 amino acids. The V and J ends lost 5 bases and 9 bases, in that order; junction bases with no gene match: 9. Germline V lookup: CDR1 MDHEN, CDR2 SYDVKM. The CDR3 sequence: CASSPYTGGSIQYF. CDR3 DNA sequence: TGTGCCAGCAGTCCTTATACAGGGGGGAGCATTCAGTACTTC.

This clone was found a few times. The rearrangement uses TRBV7-6 and TRBJ2-3; D unclear. The V gene lost 0 bases and the J gene lost 2 bases, with 15 bases spanning the gap. The CDR3 loop spans 17 amino acids. Germline CDR1 is SGHVS and CDR2 is FNYEAQ. This chain's CDR3 is CASSLAPLSTYTDTQYF. The CDR3 DNA sequence: TGTGCCAGCAGCTTAGCCCCACTAAGCACGTACACAGATACGCAGTATTTT. Full variable domain (rest looked up from reference TRBV7-6 and TRBJ2-3): GAGVSQSPRYKVTKRGQDVALRCDPISGHVSLYWYRQALGQGPEFLTYFNYEAQQDKSGLPNDRFSAERPEGSISTLTIQRTEQRDSAMYRCASSLAPLSTYTDTQYFGPGTRLTVL.

The CDR3 is CASSFDSQETQYF. Written as DNA, the CDR3 is TGTGCCAGCAGCTTCGACAGTCAAGAGACCCAGTACTTC. The rearrangement uses TRBV7-9 and TRBJ2-5; possibly TRBD1 for D (5 bases). Trimming cost V 3 bases and J 2 bases, with 7 bases left between them. CDR1 and CDR2 from the germline V gene are SEHNR and FQNEAQ (reference sequence). The CDR3 contains 13 residues.

The rearrangement uses TRBV10-1 and TRBJ1-2, with D perhaps matching TRBD1 (6 bases). Germline V CDR1 and CDR2: WNHNN, SYGVQD (reference sequence). Trimming cost V 0 bases and J 1 base, with 9 bases left between them. There are 15 residues in the CDR3. CDR3 DNA sequence: TGCGCCAGCAGTGAGTCGATCAGGGGTAACTATGGCTACACCTTC. This codes for CASSESIRGNYGYTF.

This chain links TRBV7-9 with TRBJ1-2; 10 positions agree with TRBD1. Looked up from germline, CDR1 is SEHNR and CDR2 is FQNEAQ (reference sequence). V dropped 2 bases and J dropped 7; count of bases not matched to a gene: 7. This CDR3 contains 15 residues. The chain's CDR3 is CASSLSTGGLVGYTF. The CDR3 region has the DNA TGTGCCAGCAGCTTATCGACAGGGGGCTTGGTTGGCTACACCTTC.